This paragraph covers one T cell receptor (beta chain) sequence. Antigen: not known. Germline values: CDR1 DFQATT, CDR2 SNEGSKA (reference sequence). V was shortened by 0 bases and J by 11 bases, with 10 bases between the two germline ends. The CDR3 covers 11 residues. The sample comes from a study of cytomegalovirus exposure and HLA in healthy donors. The overall study: In a previous analysis, 95 million to 130 million unique TCR beta sequences were found from 170 million or so T cells. Around 78 million unique TCR sequences came from HLA-typed donors in an early release. Among approximately 400 genotyped donors, about 85% fell in the Caucasian-associated ancestry cluster.

Vbeta (60) and Jbeta (13) primers were used in the PCR. This table comes from immunoSEQ multiplex PCR, and its TCRdb copy is limited to in-frame clones, with some not included. The sample lists roughly 82,000 clones; roughly four fifths were seen once. General study findings and limits: Because they were indistinguishable, some V segments, including TRBV6-2 and TRBV6-3, were excluded.

The J gene is TRBJ1-1, the V gene TRBV20-1; D is undetermined. The TCR sequence derives from a woman in her 50s in good health and CMV-seropositive. The material sequenced was PBMCs. In DNA, the CDR3 is TGCAGTGCTAGAGATCCCTCGCGGGCTTTCTTT. It is translated as CSARDPSRAFF.